The following is a TCR beta chain sequence with its context. Random hexamers were used to reverse transcribe an amount of roughly 0.45 to 1 ug RNA. TCRdb redid the calling of the immunoSEQ multiplex PCR reads with MiXCR, one entry per CDR3 protein. The data show 100,000 to 150,000 distinct CDR3 sequences, over 85% seen once. CDR1 is DFQATT, CDR2 SNEGSKA, per germline (reference sequence). V shed 0 bases, J shed 4 bases, and the junction held 6 bases outside the gene matches. CDR3 length: 16 amino acids. The data were obtained in a study of CD8 T cells in Susac syndrome. V is TRBV20-1 and J is TRBJ2-3, with 11 bases aligning to TRBD2. The material sequenced was CD8+ T cells from PBMCs. This TCR came from a human donor with multiple sclerosis. CDR3 nucleotide sequence: TGCAGTGCTAGAGACTTCCCGGGACTAGCGGCAGATACGCAGTATTTT. Its translation is CSARDFPGLAADTQYF.